This T cell receptor beta chain was documented in a study of beta chain features in type 1 diabetes (dated by TCRdb to 2017 to 2018). About the investigation overall: Mean age, gender distribution, total cell number and subset yield were not different between patients and healthy donors. A total of under 140,000,000 sorted cells were examined across all samples, and the number of cells per subset was strongly correlated with RNA yield. The study compared TCRB repertoires of sorted circulating CD4+ T cell subsets between recently diagnosed type 1 diabetes patients and matched healthy donors. Regulatory and stem cell-like memory subsets were isolated from only 8 patients and roughly eight healthy donors, whereas naive and central memory subsets came from all 30 or so donors. What the work shows at the level of the full study, not this receptor alone: At VDJ recombination sites, type 1 diabetes patients had fewer insertions and more deleted nucleotides, which implies abnormalities in thymic rearrangement. Naive, central memory and regulatory TCRB repertoires appeared more similar among patients than among healthy donors. PCR may preferentially amplify shorter templates, but because patient and control samples were amplified and corrected together, any resulting skew would affect both groups equally. Because small numbers of individuals were included in the HLA sub-analyses, any influence of HLA type on TCRB rearrangement was left unresolved. Type 1 diabetes patients showed a moderate but significant shortening of TCRB CDR3 length in all four CD4+ subsets. Because cDNA was sequenced instead of genomic DNA, activated cells with high expression could be over-represented, although the groups did not differ in activation or CD3 levels.

All of the isolated RNA was reverse transcribed with the High Capacity cDNA Reverse Transcription Kit, so expressed TCRB transcripts were sequenced. Deep immunoSEQ sequencing was performed on naive, central memory and regulatory T cell samples, with an average of around 3.5 million total reads per sample. Sorted cells were lysed in RLT buffer and RNA was extracted with DNase-treated RNeasy Micro or Mini kits, depending on cell number. Each cell subset was processed separately to prevent cross-contamination, with patient and healthy donor samples processed together. The immunoSEQ multiplex PCR was used to amplify TCRB sequences from cDNA, generating 87-bp fragments that spanned the CDR3 region. Amplicons were sequenced on the Illumina HiSeq platform. The paper's data handling went like this. Synthetic template baselines were used to correct PCR bias computationally, reads within Hamming distance 2 were collapsed, and singletons that could not be merged were discarded. By aligning reads against IMGT, V, D and J genes, CDR3 length, and insertions or deletions at six rearrangement sites were assigned. Within each subset, clonotype counts were normalized to the number of sorted cells before true diversity and Gini coefficients were calculated with the tcR R package. Repertoire sharing was quantified using the overlap coefficient calculated on TCRB nucleotide sequences. Out-of-frame TCRB sequences from naive cells were analyzed to stand in for the pre-selection repertoire. This immuneACCESS table, as held by TCRdb, lists in-frame sequences with V and J called but not all clones. Of the missing ones, under half trace to an unresolved V gene in checked studies; the others have no known cause. V, J and clone size reflect that table, while D and trimming were determined from the DNA. Here the sample has about 710,000 clones; 11% to 15% occur a single time. 0.035% to 0.045% of the sample is in the top ten clones.

A single peripheral blood draw of 90 to 150 mL on average was collected from each donor into heparinised tubes. Using a panel that included CD45RO, CCR7, CD25, CD127, CD95 and CD27, naive, central memory, regulatory and stem cell-like memory CD4+ T cells were sorted on a BD FACSAria II. All sorted populations exceeded 95% purity. PBMCs were isolated immediately by Lymphoprep density gradient centrifugation and stained directly without culture. So that batch effects would be minimized, each experiment stained and sorted samples in pairs, pairing one healthy donor with one patient. There are a few counts of this clone. Its antigen has not been determined. No qualities accompany the bases; no much larger clone lies one base away. The clonotype comes from a man aged 18-30 years with type 1 diabetes. Sequenced: naive CD4+ T cells from blood. What the cell subset or site label conveys for this sample: true naive CD4+ T cells.

In nucleotide form, the sequence is TGTGCCAGCAGTTGGGGCAGGGGAGGCGAGCAGTACTTC. This translates into CASSWGRGGEQYF. The sequence is built from TRBV6-6 and TRBJ2-7; the D gene is perhaps TRBD1 or TRBD2, each of them matching over 6 bases. As encoded in the germline V gene (reference sequence), CDR1 is MNHNY while CDR2 is SVGAGI. From the cysteine up to the phenylalanine, the CDR3 has a length of 13 residues. Here the CDR3 DNA is all that survives: 39 bases in frame from base 1. The V and J ends are trimmed by 4 bases and 6 bases, leaving 13 bases between them.